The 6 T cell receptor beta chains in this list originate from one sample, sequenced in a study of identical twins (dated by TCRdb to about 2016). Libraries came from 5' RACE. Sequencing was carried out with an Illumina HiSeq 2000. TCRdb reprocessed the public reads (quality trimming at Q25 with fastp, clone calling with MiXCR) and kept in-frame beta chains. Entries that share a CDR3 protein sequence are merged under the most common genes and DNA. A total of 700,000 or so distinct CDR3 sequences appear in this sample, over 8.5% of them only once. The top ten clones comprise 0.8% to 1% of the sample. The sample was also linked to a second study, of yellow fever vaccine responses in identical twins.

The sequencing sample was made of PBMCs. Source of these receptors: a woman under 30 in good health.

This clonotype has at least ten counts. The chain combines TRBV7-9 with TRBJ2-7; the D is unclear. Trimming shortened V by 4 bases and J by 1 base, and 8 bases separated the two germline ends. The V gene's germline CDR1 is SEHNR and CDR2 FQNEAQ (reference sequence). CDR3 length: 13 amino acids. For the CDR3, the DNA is TGTGCCAGCAGCTCAGGTGTGTCCTACGAGCAGTACTTC. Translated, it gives CASSSGVSYEQYF.

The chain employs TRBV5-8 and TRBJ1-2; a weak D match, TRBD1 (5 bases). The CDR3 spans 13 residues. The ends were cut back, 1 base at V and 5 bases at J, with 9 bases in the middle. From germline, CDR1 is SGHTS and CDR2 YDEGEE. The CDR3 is CASSLQGRYGYTF. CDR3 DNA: TGTGCCAGCAGCTTGCAGGGTCGGTATGGCTACACCTTC.

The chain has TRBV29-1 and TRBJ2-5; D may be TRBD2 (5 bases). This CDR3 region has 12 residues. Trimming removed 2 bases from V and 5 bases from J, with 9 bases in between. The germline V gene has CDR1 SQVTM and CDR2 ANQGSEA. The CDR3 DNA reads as TGCAGCGTTGAACTACCGGGGGAGACCCAGTACTTC. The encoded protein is CSVELPGETQYF.

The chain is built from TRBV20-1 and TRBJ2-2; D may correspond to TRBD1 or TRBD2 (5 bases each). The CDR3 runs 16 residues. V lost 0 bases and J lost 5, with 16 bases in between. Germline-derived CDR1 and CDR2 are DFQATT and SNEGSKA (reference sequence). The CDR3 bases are TGCAGTGCTAGAGATCATGAGGGGTTAAATACCGGGGAGCTGTTTTTT. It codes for CSARDHEGLNTGELFF.

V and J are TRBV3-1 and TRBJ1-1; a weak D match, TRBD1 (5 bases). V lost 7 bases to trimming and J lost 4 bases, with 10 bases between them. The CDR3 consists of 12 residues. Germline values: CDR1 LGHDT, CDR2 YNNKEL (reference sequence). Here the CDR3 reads CASTQGSTEAFF. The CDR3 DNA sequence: TGTGCCAGCACCCAGGGTTCCACTGAAGCTTTCTTT. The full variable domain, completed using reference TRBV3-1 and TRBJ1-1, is DTAVSQTPKYLVTQMGNDKSIKCEQNLGHDTMYWYKQDSKKFLKIMFSYNNKELIINETVPNRFSPKSPDKAHLNLHINSLELGDSAVYFCASTQGSTEAFFGQGTRLTVV.

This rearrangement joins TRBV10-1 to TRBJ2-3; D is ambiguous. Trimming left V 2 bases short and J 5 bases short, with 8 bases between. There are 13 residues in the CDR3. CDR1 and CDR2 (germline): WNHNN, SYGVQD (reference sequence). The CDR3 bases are TGCGCCAGCAGTGAGGGAGTAAAAGATACGCAGTATTTT. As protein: CASSEGVKDTQYF.